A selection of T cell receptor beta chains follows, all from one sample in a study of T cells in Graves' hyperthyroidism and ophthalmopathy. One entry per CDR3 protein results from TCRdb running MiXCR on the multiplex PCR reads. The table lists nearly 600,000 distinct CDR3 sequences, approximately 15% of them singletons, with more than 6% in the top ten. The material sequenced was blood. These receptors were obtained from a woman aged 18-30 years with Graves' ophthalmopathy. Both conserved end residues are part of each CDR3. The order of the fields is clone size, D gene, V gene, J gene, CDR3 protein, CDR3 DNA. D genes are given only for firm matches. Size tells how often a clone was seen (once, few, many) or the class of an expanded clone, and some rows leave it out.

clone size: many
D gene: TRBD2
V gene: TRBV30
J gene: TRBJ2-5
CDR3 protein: CACNSGLAQETQYF
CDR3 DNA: TGTGCCTGCAACTCGGGACTAGCGCAAGAGACCCAGTACTTC

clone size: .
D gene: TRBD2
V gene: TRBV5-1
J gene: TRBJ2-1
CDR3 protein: CASSPGGGGSLASGDEQFF
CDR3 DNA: TGCGCCAGCAGCCCGGGGGGGGGGGGGTCCCTAGCGTCGGGCGATGAGCAGTTCTTC

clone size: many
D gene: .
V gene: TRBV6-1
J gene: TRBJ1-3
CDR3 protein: CASSVDRSSGNTIYF
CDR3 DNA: TGTGCCAGCAGTGTCGACAGGAGCTCTGGAAACACCATATATTTT

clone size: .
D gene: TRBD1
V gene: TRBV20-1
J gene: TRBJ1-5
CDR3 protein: CSARVQGAPQPQHF
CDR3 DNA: TGCAGTGCTAGAGTACAGGGGGCGCCTCAGCCCCAGCATTTT

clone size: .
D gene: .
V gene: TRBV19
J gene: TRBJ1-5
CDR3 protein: CASSIFRGSNQPQHF
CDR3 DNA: TGTGCCAGTAGTATTTTTAGGGGTAGCAATCAGCCCCAGCATTTT

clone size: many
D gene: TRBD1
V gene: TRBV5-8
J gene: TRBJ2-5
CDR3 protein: CASSLGDRGRETQYF
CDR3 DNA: TGTGCCAGCAGCTTGGGGGACAGGGGGCGAGAGACCCAGTACTTC

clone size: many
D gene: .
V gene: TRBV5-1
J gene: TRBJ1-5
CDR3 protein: CASSLEAGNQPQHF
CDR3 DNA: TGCGCCAGCAGCTTGGAGGCAGGGAATCAGCCCCAGCATTTT

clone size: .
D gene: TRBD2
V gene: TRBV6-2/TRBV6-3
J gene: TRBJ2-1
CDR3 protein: CASRPRVRGRARNEQFF
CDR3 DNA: TGTGCCAGCAGGCCCAGGGTCCGGGGGAGGGCCAGGAATGAGCAGTTCTTC

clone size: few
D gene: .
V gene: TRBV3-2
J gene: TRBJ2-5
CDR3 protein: CASSRGTAIRNQYF
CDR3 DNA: TGTGCCAGCAGCCGCGGGACAGCGATCAGGAACCAGTACTTC

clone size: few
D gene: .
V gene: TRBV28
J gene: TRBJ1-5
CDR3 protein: CASSYSTSTENQPQHF
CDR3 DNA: TGTGCCAGCAGTTACTCCACCTCGACCGAAAATCAGCCCCAGCATTTT

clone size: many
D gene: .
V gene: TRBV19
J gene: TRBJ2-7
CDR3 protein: CASAPRPGIGYEQYF
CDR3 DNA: TGTGCCAGTGCGCCAAGGCCAGGGATCGGCTACGAGCAGTACTTC

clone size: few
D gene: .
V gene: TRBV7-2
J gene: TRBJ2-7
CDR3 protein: CASSFGLASLDQYF
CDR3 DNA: TGTGCCAGCAGCTTCGGGTTAGCGAGCTTAGATCAGTACTTC

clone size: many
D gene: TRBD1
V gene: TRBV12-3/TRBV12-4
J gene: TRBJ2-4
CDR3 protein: CASSFRGQGAVKNIQYF
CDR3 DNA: TGTGCCAGCAGTTTTAGGGGACAGGGGGCTGTCAAAAACATTCAGTACTTC

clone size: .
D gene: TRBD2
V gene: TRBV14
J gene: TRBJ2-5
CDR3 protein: CASSQIRGGQETQYF
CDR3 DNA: TGTGCCAGCAGCCAAATCCGGGGGGGGCAAGAGACCCAGTACTTC

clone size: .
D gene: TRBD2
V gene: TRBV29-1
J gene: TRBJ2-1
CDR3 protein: CSVEYPGWRGGNEQFF
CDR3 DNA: TGCAGCGTTGAATACCCGGGGTGGCGGGGGGGCAATGAGCAGTTCTTC

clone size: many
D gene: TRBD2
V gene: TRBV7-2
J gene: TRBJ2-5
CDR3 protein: CASSLARLGLGKKQYF
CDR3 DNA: TGTGCCAGCAGCTTAGCGAGGTTGGGACTAGGGAAGAAACAGTACTTC

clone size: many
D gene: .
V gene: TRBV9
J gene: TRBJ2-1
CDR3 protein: CASSANKGNEQFF
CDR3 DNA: TGTGCCAGCAGCGCTAACAAGGGCAATGAGCAGTTCTTC

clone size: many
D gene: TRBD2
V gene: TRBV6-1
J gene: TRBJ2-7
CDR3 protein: CATSNGEGAFYEQYF
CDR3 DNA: TGTGCCACCTCCAATGGGGAGGGTGCGTTCTACGAGCAGTACTTC

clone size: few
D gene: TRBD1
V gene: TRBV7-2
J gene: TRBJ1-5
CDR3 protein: CASSTTGDLNQPQHF
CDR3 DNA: TGTGCCAGCAGCACCACAGGGGACCTAAATCAGCCCCAGCATTTT

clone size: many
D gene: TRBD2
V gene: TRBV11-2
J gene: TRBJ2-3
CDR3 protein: CASIEGLAVTDTQYF
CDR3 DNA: TGTGCCAGCATAGAGGGACTAGCGGTCACAGATACGCAGTATTTT

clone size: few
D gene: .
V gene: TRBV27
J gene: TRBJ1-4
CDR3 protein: CASSLETGNEKLFF
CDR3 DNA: TGTGCCAGCAGTTTAGAGACAGGCAATGAAAAACTGTTTTTT

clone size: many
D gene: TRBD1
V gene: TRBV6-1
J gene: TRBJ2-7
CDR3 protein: CASSGPPGTVYEQYF
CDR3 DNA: TGTGCCAGCAGCGGACCCCCCGGGACAGTCTACGAGCAGTACTTC

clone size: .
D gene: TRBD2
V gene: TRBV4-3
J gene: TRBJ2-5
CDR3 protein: CASSQDHGRALKETQYF
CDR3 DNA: TGCGCCAGCAGCCAAGACCACGGGAGGGCCCTGAAAGAGACCCAGTACTTC

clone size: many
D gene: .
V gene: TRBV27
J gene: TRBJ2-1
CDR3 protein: CASSLQGNEQFF
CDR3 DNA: TGTGCCAGCAGTTTACAGGGGAATGAGCAGTTCTTC

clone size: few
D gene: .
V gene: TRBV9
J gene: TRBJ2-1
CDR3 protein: CASSGHEQFF
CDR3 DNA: TGTGCCAGCTCCGGGCATGAGCAGTTCTTC

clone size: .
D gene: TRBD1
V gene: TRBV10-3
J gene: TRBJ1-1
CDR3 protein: CAIRGTGMNTEAFF
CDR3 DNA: TGTGCCATCAGGGGGACAGGGATGAACACTGAAGCTTTCTTT

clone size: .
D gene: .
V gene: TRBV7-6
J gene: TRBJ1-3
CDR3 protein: CASSSGPYGNTIYF
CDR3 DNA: TGTGCCAGCAGTTCTGGTCCCTACGGAAACACCATATATTTT

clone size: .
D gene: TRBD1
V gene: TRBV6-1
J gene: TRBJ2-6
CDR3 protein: CASSGGTGPSSGANVLTF
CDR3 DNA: TGTGCCAGCAGTGGGGGGACAGGGCCTAGCTCTGGGGCCAACGTCCTGACTTTC

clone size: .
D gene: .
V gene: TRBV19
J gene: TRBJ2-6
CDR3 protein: CASSTDNKSGANVLTF
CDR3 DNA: TGTGCCAGTAGTACGGATAACAAGTCTGGGGCCAACGTCCTGACTTTC

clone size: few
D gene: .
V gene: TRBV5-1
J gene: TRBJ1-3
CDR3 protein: CASSPPGDTIYF
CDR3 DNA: TGCGCCAGCAGCCCGCCTGGGGACACCATATATTTT

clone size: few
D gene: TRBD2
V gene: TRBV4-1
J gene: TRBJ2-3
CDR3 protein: CASSQGLLAGTSTDTQYF
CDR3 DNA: TGCGCCAGCAGCCAAGGTCTACTAGCGGGAACTAGCACAGATACGCAGTATTTT

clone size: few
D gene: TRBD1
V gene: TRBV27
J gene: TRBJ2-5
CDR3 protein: CASSFWQGQAQETQYF
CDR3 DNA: TGTGCCAGCAGTTTTTGGCAGGGACAGGCCCAAGAGACCCAGTACTTC

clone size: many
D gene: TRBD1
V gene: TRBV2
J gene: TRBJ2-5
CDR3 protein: CASSEGTVQETQYF
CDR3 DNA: TGTGCCAGCAGTGAGGGGACAGTCCAAGAGACCCAGTACTTC

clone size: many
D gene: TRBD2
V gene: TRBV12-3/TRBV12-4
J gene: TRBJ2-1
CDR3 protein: CASSFGSGRAYNEQFF
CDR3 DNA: TGTGCCAGCAGTTTTGGAAGCGGGAGGGCCTACAATGAGCAGTTCTTC

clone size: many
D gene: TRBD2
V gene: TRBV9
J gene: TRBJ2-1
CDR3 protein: CASSARTSGAPNEQFF
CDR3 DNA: TGTGCCAGCAGCGCAAGGACTAGCGGGGCCCCTAATGAGCAGTTCTTC

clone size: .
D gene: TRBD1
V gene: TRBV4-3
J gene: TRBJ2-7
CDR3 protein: CASSPTLTGANEQYF
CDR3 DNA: TGCGCCAGCAGCCCTACCCTGACAGGGGCGAACGAGCAGTACTTC

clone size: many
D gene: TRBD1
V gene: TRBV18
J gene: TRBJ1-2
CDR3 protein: CASSNQGDYGYTF
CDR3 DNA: TGTGCCAGCTCAAACCAGGGGGACTATGGCTACACCTTC

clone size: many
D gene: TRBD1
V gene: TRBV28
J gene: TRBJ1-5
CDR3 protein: CASSFGTGRNQPQHF
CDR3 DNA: TGTGCCAGCAGTTTCGGGACAGGGCGCAATCAGCCCCAGCATTTT

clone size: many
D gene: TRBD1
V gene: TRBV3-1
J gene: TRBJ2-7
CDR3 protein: CASSQPGQGGEQYF
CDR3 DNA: TGTGCCAGCAGCCAGCCGGGACAGGGAGGCGAGCAGTACTTC

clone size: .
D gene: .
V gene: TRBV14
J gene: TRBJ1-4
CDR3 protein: CASSQVPGLAAEVGKLFF
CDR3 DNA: TGTGCCAGCAGCCAGGTTCCCGGGCTTGCTGCGGAGGTTGGAAAACTGTTTTTT

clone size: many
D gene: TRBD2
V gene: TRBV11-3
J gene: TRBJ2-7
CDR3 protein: CASSSLALTYEQYF
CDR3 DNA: TGTGCCAGCAGTTCACTAGCGCTTACCTACGAGCAGTACTTC

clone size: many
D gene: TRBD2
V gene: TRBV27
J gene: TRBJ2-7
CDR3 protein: CASSPTSGGLEQYF
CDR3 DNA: TGTGCCAGCAGCCCGACTAGCGGGGGTCTTGAGCAGTACTTC

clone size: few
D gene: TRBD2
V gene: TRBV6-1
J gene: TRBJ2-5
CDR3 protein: CASRTTSQETQYF
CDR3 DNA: TGTGCCAGCAGAACGACTAGCCAGGAGACCCAGTACTTC

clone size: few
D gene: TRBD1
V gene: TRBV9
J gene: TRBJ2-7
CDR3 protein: CASSAGTGYEQYF
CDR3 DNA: TGTGCCAGCAGCGCGGGGACAGGTTACGAGCAGTACTTC

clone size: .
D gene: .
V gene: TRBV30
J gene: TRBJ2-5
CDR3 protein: CAWSSPETQYF
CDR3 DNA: TGTGCCTGGAGTAGTCCGGAGACCCAGTACTTC

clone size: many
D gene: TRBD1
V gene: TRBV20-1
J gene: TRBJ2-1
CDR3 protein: CSANRGQGTYNEQFF
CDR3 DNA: TGCAGTGCTAACAGGGGACAGGGGACCTACAATGAGCAGTTCTTC

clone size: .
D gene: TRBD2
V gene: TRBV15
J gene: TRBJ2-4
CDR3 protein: CATSRDLAGIKNIQYF
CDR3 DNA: TGTGCCACCAGCAGAGATCTAGCGGGAATCAAAAACATTCAGTACTTC

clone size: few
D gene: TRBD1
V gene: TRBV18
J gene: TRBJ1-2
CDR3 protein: CASSPRPGQGLYGYTF
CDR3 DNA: TGTGCCAGCTCACCTCGCCCGGGACAGGGGTTGTATGGCTACACCTTC

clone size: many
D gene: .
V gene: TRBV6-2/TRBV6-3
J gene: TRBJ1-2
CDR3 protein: CASSYHGPPTYGYTF
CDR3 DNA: TGTGCCAGCAGTTACCACGGTCCACCGACCTATGGCTACACCTTC

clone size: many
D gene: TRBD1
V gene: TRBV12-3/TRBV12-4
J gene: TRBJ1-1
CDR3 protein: CASSPGTGFSPPTEAFF
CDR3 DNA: TGTGCCAGCAGCCCCGGGACAGGGTTCTCCCCTCCGACTGAAGCTTTCTTT